The entry below gives a single T cell receptor beta chain sequence along with its context. The antigen remains undetermined. These data belong to a study of graft-versus-host responses after intestinal transplantation. Only in-frame clones appear in the TCRdb table, and some are missing; sequencing was by immunoSEQ multiplex PCR. The repertoire includes approximately 25,000 clones, around 80% of them detected once, and 0.8% to 0.95% sits in the top ten. V lost 3 bases and J lost 4, with 5 bases in between. The CDR3 is 12 amino acids. CDR1 SEHNR and CDR2 FQNEAQ come from the germline V gene (reference sequence).

Sequencing was performed on unstimulated CD8+ T cells sorted from spleen or lymph node cells, taken before transplant. The sequence was obtained from a human donor who was the organ donor for an intestinal transplant. V is TRBV7-9 and J is TRBJ2-3; no firm D call. This chain's CDR3 is CASSFSPDTQYF. DNA for the CDR3: TGTGCCAGCAGCTTCTCCCCAGATACGCAGTATTTT.